This TCR beta chain stems from a study of cytomegalovirus exposure and HLA in healthy donors. The study's findings and limits: Later analysis suggested most CMV-associated TCR beta chains were HLA-restricted. A likely sequencing artifact accounted for one observed cluster of highly shared sequence variants. Prior analysis indicated that the majority of TCR beta V segments exhibited productivity approximately 87% or approximately 30% of the time. A link between a missense DCLRE1C variant and TCR beta V- and J-gene trimming emerged from a later analysis.

Note on this clone: What it binds is not known.

In the PCR, 60 Vbeta and 13 Jbeta primers were used. Measured with immunoSEQ multiplex PCR; TCRdb has only the in-frame clones, and not every one. The data hold around 80,000 clones, with approximately 65% observed a single time. The CDR3 covers 13 residues. CDR1 and CDR2 (germline): MNHEY, SMNVEV (reference sequence). Trimming pared 6 bases from V and 5 bases from J, leaving 10 bases between. The chain uses TRBV27 and TRBJ2-2; D is undetermined. The TCR was taken from a male donor in good health and CMV-seropositive. The source material was PBMCs. The DNA for the CDR3 is TGTGCCAGCAGCTCTGCCACTACCGGGGAGCTGTTTTTT. Its translation is CASSSATTGELFF.